This T cell receptor beta chain was obtained from a study of control samples from healthy donors and cancer patients. Data came from immunoSEQ multiplex PCR; TCRdb stores just in-frame clones and leaves some out. The data contain approximately 160,000 clones, about 91% of them singletons. Germline trimming cut 0 bases from V and 1 base from J; bases unmatched to any gene: 12. The CDR3 runs to 19 residues. Germline assignment: CDR1 SNHLY and CDR2 FYNNEI. The sequence was obtained from a woman between 40 and 50 years old in good health. The sample comprised blood. This chain joins TRBV2 and TRBJ1-5; the match to TRBD1 covers 7 bases. The CDR3 DNA is TGTGCCAGCAGTGAAGCTCCCCCCCGACAGGGAACAAGCAATCAGCCCCAGCATTTT. As protein: CASSEAPPRQGTSNQPQHF. Drawing the rest from reference TRBV2 and TRBJ1-5, the complete variable domain is EPEVTQTPSHQVTQMGQEVILRCVPISNHLYFYWYRQILGQKVEFLVSFYNNEISEKSEIFDDQFSVERPDGSNFTLKIRSTKLEDSAMYFCASSEAPPRQGTSNQPQHFGDGTRLSIL.